Each of the 6 T cell receptor beta chains below was sequenced from the same sample in a study of cytomegalovirus exposure and HLA in healthy donors. The PCR contained 60 Vbeta and 13 Jbeta primers. Libraries were prepared by immunoSEQ multiplex PCR; TCRdb keeps only in-frame clonotypes and omits some of them. The sample has 250,000 to 300,000 clones, roughly 91% seen once. Material: PBMCs. The receptors originated from a girl aged 2-10 years in good health and CMV-seronegative.

The chain couples TRBV18 to TRBJ1-1, with D unresolved. Trimming pared 4 bases from V and 6 bases from J, leaving 18 bases between. Germline CDR1 and CDR2: KGHSH and LQKENI. The CDR3 totals 15 residues. The CDR3 region has the DNA TGTGCCAGCTCACGAGAGATTCAGGCAGTGGCTGAAGCTTTCTTT. Protein sequence: CASSREIQAVAEAFF.

This chain joins TRBV5-6 and TRBJ2-7, with 7 bases that match TRBD2. The junction had 10 bases not matched to a gene; V was cut back by 4 bases and J by 6 bases. CDR1 and CDR2 (germline): SGHDT, YYEEEE. This CDR3 is built from 14 residues. CDR3 sequence reads: CASSRLGEGSEQYF. The CDR3 DNA sequence: TGTGCCAGCAGCCGCCTGGGGGAGGGAAGCGAGCAGTACTTC. Filled out from reference TRBV5-6 and TRBJ2-7, the complete variable domain reads DAGVTQSPTHLIKTRGQQVTLRCSPKSGHDTVSWYQQALGQGPQFIFQYYEEEERQRGNFPDRFSGHQFPNYSSELNVNALLLGDSALYLCASSRLGEGSEQYFGPGTRLTVT.

The chain's CDR3 is CASSVWGREEREQYF. CDR3 DNA sequence: TGTGCCAGCAGCGTTTGGGGGCGGGAGGAAAGAGAGCAGTACTTC. The V gene is TRBV5-6, the J gene TRBJ2-7; 8 positions agree with TRBD2. V shed 4 bases and J 7 bases; nucleotides not matched to a gene: 13. Germline CDR1 and CDR2: SGHDT and YYEEEE. The CDR3 covers 15 residues.

The V and J genes are TRBV6-5 and TRBJ2-7; 7 positions match TRBD2. CDR1 and CDR2 (germline): MNHEY, SVGAGI. V was pared by 1 base and J by 4 bases, with 10 bases of the junction left unmatched. This CDR3 spans 16 amino acids. CDR3 coding DNA: TGTGCCAGCAGTTACTTGGGGGGGGAATCCTTTTACGAGCAGTACTTC. Protein product: CASSYLGGESFYEQYF.

The chain uses TRBV12-5 and TRBJ2-5, with 9 bases that match TRBD1. Per the germline V gene, CDR1 is LGHNT and CDR2 is FRNRAP. The trim removed 0 bases at V and 4 bases at J, leaving 9 bases unmatched. The length of the CDR3 is 17 residues. CDR3 DNA: TGTGCTAGTGGTTTGGTAGGGGGGGACAGGGTTTTAGAGACCCAGTACTTC. This codes for CASGLVGGDRVLETQYF.

This chain's CDR3 is CASSFNRAAYEQYF. CDR3 DNA: TGTGCCAGCAGTTTCAACAGGGCGGCCTACGAGCAGTACTTC. V gene TRBV28 combines with J gene TRBJ2-7; the D gene is possibly TRBD1 (6 bases). The V end was cut by 3 bases, the J end by 2 bases, with 11 bases between. This CDR3 has 14 residues. Germline V gives CDR1 MDHEN, CDR2 SYDVKM.